The text below deals with one T cell receptor (beta chain). Germline CDR1 reads MNHEY; CDR2 reads SMNVEV (reference sequence). The CDR3 is made up of 16 amino acids. V lost 3 bases and J lost 2; bases outside the gene matches: 9. Study processing details: Counts of nucleated cells, estimated from reference gene primer amplification, were obtained. Produced via immunoSEQ multiplex PCR; TCRdb's table is partial and in-frame only. V and J calls and clone size follow that table, whereas D and trimming were derived from the DNA. The sample lists about 350,000 clones, roughly nine tenths occurring once. This sample is part of a study of blood T cell repertoires in COVID-19.

This sequence joins TRBV27 and TRBJ2-7; the match to TRBD2 covers 8 bases. The receptor was derived from a young woman who had recovered from COVID-19. Material for sequencing was PBMCs or T cells enriched from blood (not recorded which). The CDR3 region has the DNA TGTGCCAGCAGTTTGGGTAGGTCGGGGGGGACCTACGAGCAGTACTTC. Protein product: CASSLGRSGGTYEQYF.